What follows describes a single T cell receptor (beta chain). What it recognizes is unknown. Mismatch with germline at one junction end may stem from a read error. The data were obtained in a study of metastatic and nonmetastatic thyroid tumors. Study background: The study looked at repertoires side by side in blood and in tumor or nodule tissue from malignant and benign thyroid patients. General study results and limits: In blood and tumor, TCR beta diversity was reportedly significantly higher in malignant thyroid tumors than in benign nodules.

The CDR3 is 13 amino acids. The germline V gene encodes CDR1 LGHNA and CDR2 YSLEER. Thyroid surgery was performed in patients who had received no treatment beforehand. Authors' analysis steps: Variation in CDR3 across clinicopathological groups served as the basis for constructing a distant-metastasis classifier in papillary thyroid cancer. TCRdb re-called clones via MiXCR from the PCR reads. None of the V and J calls come from the authors' own analysis; TCRdb made them. The sample carries about 39,000 clones, approximately 20% recorded once. This sequence joins TRBV4-3 and TRBJ1-1; D remains ambiguous. This receptor was obtained from a female donor with papillary thyroid cancer or a benign thyroid nodule (not recorded which). Some clones in this sample may be carry-over from other donors' samples. Sequences were obtained from tumor tissue. CDR3 coding DNA: TGCGCCAGCATCCAAGTTACGGGCACTGAAGCTTTCTTT. Translating gives CASIQVTGTEAFF.